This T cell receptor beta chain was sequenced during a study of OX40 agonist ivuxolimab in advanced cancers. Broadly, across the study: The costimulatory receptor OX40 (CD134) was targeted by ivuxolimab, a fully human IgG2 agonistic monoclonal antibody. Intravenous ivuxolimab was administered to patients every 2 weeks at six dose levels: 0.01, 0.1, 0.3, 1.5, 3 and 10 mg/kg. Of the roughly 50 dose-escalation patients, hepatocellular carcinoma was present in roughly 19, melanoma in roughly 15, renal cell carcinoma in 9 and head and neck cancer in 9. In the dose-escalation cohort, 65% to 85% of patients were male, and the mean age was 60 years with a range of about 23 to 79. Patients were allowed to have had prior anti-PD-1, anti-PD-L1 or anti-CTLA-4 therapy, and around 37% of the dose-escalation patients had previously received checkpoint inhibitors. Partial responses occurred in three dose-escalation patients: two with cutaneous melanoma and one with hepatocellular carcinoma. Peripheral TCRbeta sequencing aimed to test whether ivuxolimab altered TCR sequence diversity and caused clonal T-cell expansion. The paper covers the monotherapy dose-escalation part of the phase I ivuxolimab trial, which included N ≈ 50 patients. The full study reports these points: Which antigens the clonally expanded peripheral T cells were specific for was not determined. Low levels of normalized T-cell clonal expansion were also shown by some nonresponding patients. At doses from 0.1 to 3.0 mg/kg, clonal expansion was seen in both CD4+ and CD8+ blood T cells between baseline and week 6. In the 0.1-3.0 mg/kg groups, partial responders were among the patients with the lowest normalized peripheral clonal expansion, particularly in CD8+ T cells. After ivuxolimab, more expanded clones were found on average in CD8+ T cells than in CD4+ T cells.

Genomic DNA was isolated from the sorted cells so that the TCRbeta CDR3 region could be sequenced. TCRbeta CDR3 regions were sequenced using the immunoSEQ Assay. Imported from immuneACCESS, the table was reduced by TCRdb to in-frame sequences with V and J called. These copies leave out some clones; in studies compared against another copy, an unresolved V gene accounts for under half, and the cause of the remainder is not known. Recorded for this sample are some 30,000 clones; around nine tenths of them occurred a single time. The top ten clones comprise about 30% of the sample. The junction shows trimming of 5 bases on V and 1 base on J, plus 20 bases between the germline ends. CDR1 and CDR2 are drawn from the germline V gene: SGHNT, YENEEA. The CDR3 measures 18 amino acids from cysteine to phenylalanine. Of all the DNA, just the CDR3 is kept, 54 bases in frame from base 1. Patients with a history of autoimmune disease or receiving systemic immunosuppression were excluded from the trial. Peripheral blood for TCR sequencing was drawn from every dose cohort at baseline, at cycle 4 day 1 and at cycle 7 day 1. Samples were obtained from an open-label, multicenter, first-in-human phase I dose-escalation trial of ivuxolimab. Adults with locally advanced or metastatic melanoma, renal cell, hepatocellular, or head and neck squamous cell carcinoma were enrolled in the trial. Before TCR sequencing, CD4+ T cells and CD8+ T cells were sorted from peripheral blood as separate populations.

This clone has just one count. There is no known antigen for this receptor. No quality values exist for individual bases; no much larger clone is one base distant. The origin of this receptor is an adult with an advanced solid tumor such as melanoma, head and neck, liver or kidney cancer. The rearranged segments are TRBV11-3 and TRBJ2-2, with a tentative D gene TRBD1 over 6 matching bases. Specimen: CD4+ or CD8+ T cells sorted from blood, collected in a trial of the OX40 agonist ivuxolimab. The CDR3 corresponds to CASSLGGRQVMNTGELFF. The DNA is TGTGCCAGCAGCCTAGGGGGTCGACAGGTGATGAACACCGGGGAGCTGTTTTTT.